This T cell receptor beta chain emerged from a study of T cells in Graves' hyperthyroidism and ophthalmopathy. Broader study findings: Most thyroid clonotypes expanded above 0.001 appeared in blood too. Ophthalmopathy and stable hyperthyroidism were separated by a 13 V-J model.

Template material for amplifying TCR beta CDR3 regions consisted of RNA transcripts. A set of HTBI primers served as the primers for a first-round RT-PCR of the TCR CDR3. TCRdb processed the multiplex PCR reads anew with MiXCR; each CDR3 protein has one entry. The data show some 490,000 distinct CDR3 sequences, approximately 22% seen once. Active moderate-to-severe ophthalmopathy, Clinical Activity Score at least 3, NOSPECS at least 4, under 3 months' duration. Patients with uncontrolled infections, other autoimmune diseases, pregnancy or lactation were excluded. This clonotype was detected many times. The antigen remains undetermined. Trimming at V came to 6 bases and at J to 3 bases, leaving 7 bases not matched to a gene. Germline V gene data show CDR1 as MNHEY and CDR2 as SMNVEV (reference sequence). The CDR3 sequence is 15 residues long.

The specimen was blood. The source is a woman in her 70s with Graves' ophthalmopathy. The chain has TRBV27 and TRBJ2-7; 11 nucleotides agree with TRBD1. As DNA, the CDR3 is TGTGCCAGCAGGAGATTCGGGACAGGGGGCTACGAGCAGTACTTC. This encodes CASRRFGTGGYEQYF.